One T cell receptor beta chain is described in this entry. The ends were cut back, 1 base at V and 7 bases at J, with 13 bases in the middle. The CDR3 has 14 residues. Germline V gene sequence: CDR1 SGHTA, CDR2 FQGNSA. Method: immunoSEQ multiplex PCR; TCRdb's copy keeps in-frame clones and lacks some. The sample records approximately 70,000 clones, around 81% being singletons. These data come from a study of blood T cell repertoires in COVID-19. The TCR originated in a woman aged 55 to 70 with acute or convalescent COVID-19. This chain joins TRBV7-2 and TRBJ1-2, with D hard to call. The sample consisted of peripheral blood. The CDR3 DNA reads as TGTGCCAGCAGCTTAGGAGGTGTGTATGTTGGCTACACCTTC. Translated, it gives CASSLGGVYVGYTF.